This note documents a single TCR beta chain sequence. The target antigen is unknown. At one end the junction does not follow the germline gene, possibly because of a read error. The sample originates from a study of CD8 T cells in Susac syndrome. General observations from the study: The TCR sequencing and HLA analysis in the study involved a relatively small number of individuals, as the study acknowledged.

Bulk CD8+ and CD4+ cells came from magnetic negative isolation; CD8+ TEMRA by FACS. This CDR3 has 15 residues. Germline V lookup: CDR1 SSHAT, CDR2 FNYEAQ (reference sequence). Random-hexamer reverse transcription was applied to about 0.45 to 1 ug RNA. MiXCR, applied by TCRdb to the immunoSEQ multiplex PCR reads, yields one record per CDR3 protein. The sample has around 99,000 distinct CDR3 sequences; approximately 96% are singletons. The chain links TRBV7-7 to TRBJ2-5, with D perhaps TRBD2 (7 bases). The sample was CD4+ T cells from PBMCs. This clonotype was obtained from a human donor in good health. CDR3 amino acids: CASSLSPGQRGTQYF. DNA for the CDR3: TGTGCTAGCAGCTTATCCCCTGGACAGCGGGGGACCCAGTACTTC.